The clone carrying this T cell receptor (beta chain) was seen many times. It was by 5'RACE with 10-nucleotide random UMIs that the cDNA was made. Whenever a sequencing run was performed, it yielded over 190 million TCR-beta sequences from 15-18 subjects. Using its own MiXCR run on the 5' RACE reads, TCRdb lists one record per CDR3 protein. The table lists some 48,000 distinct CDR3 sequences, approximately 10% of them singletons. This entry belongs to a study of neurological immune-mediated disorders. Stored at -80 C, 2 million PBMCs were the source of the unsorted libraries. CDR1 ENHRY and CDR2 SYGVKD come from the germline V gene. There are 14 residues in the CDR3. V gave up 6 bases and J gave up 2 bases; unmatched junction bases: 4.

The sequenced sample was PBMCs. The V call is TRBV10-3, the J call TRBJ2-7, with 10 bases lining up with TRBD1. This TCR came from a woman in her forties with HTLV-1-associated myelopathy (HAM/TSP). DNA of the CDR3: TGTGCCATCAGCCGGACAGGGGGTACCTACGAGCAGTACTTC. The encoded protein is CAISRTGGTYEQYF.